These T cell receptor beta chains were read from a single sample in a study of naive CD8 T cells in extremely preterm neonates. Using immunoSEQ multiplex PCR, the repertoire was profiled, and TCRdb retains in-frame clones only, with some absent. The sample carries 4,500 to 6,500 clones, 98% recorded once. The sample comprised naive CD8+ T cells from blood. The receptors stem from a human donor in good health. Each CDR3 is given with its conserved first and last residue. A D gene is named only where the DNA matches it firmly. Where a row states a size, it is once, few, many or the class of an expanded clone; other rows omit it.

j_gene: TRBJ2-3
abundance: -
d_gene: -
v_gene: TRBV27
CDR3nt: TGTGCCAGCAGTCCCCGGGACAACACAGATACGCAGTATTTT
CDR3aa: CASSPRDNTDTQYF

j_gene: TRBJ2-1
abundance: -
d_gene: -
v_gene: TRBV5-6
CDR3nt: TGTGCCAGCGTAAACTCCTACAATGAGCAGTTCTTC
CDR3aa: CASVNSYNEQFF

j_gene: TRBJ2-6
abundance: -
d_gene: -
v_gene: TRBV29-1
CDR3nt: TGCAGCGTTGGGACAAGGACGTCTGGGGCCAACGTCCTGACTTTC
CDR3aa: CSVGTRTSGANVLTF

j_gene: TRBJ2-1
abundance: -
d_gene: TRBD2
v_gene: TRBV11-2
CDR3nt: TGTGCCAGCAGCTTAGATAGGGGCGCGAAGACTAGCGGGGGATATAATGAGCAGTTCTTC
CDR3aa: CASSLDRGAKTSGGYNEQFF

j_gene: TRBJ2-7
abundance: -
d_gene: TRBD1
v_gene: TRBV5-1
CDR3nt: TGCGCCAGCAGCTTGACAGGGGGATACGAGCAGTACTTC
CDR3aa: CASSLTGGYEQYF

j_gene: TRBJ2-1
abundance: -
d_gene: -
v_gene: TRBV5-1
CDR3nt: TGCGCCAGCAGCACATCGACAGGTTACAATGAGCAGTTCTTC
CDR3aa: CASSTSTGYNEQFF

j_gene: TRBJ2-1
abundance: -
d_gene: TRBD2
v_gene: TRBV9
CDR3nt: TGTGCCAGCAGCGGGGGACTAGCGGGTACCCCGGTGGGCTCCTACAATGAGCAGTTCTTC
CDR3aa: CASSGGLAGTPVGSYNEQFF

j_gene: TRBJ2-7
abundance: -
d_gene: TRBD1
v_gene: TRBV19
CDR3nt: TGTGCCAGTAGTATAGTGTTCGGACAGGGGGCGAACGAGCAGTACTTC
CDR3aa: CASSIVFGQGANEQYF

j_gene: TRBJ2-3
abundance: -
d_gene: -
v_gene: TRBV27
CDR3nt: TGTGCCAGCAGCGGGGTGAGGGCCATCACAGATACGCAGTATTTT
CDR3aa: CASSGVRAITDTQYF

j_gene: TRBJ1-4
abundance: -
d_gene: TRBD1
v_gene: TRBV5-4
CDR3nt: TGTGCCAGCAGCCGGGACAGGGGACTGGAAAAACTGTTTTTT
CDR3aa: CASSRDRGLEKLFF

j_gene: TRBJ1-5
abundance: few
d_gene: -
v_gene: TRBV15
CDR3nt: TGTGCCACCAGCAGAGATTGGAGTCAGCCCCAGCATTTT
CDR3aa: CATSRDWSQPQHF

j_gene: TRBJ2-1
abundance: -
d_gene: TRBD2
v_gene: TRBV7-9
CDR3nt: TGTGCCAGCTTGACGACCGGGGGGGGCAATGAGCAGTTCTTC
CDR3aa: CASLTTGGGNEQFF

j_gene: TRBJ2-7
abundance: -
d_gene: TRBD2
v_gene: TRBV30
CDR3nt: TGTGCCTGGAGGGGACTAGCGAGTTACGAGCAGTACTTC
CDR3aa: CAWRGLASYEQYF

j_gene: TRBJ2-1
abundance: -
d_gene: TRBD2
v_gene: TRBV25-1
CDR3nt: TGTGCCAGCAGTGAACTCGGGAGGGCCGACATCGGGGAGCAGTTCTTC
CDR3aa: CASSELGRADIGEQFF

j_gene: TRBJ2-7
abundance: -
d_gene: -
v_gene: TRBV10-3
CDR3nt: TGTGCCATCAGTGCACAGAACTACGAGCAGTACTTC
CDR3aa: CAISAQNYEQYF

j_gene: TRBJ2-7
abundance: -
d_gene: TRBD2
v_gene: TRBV27
CDR3nt: TGTGCCAGCACCATAGCGGGGGGGGCCTACGAGCAGTACTTC
CDR3aa: CASTIAGGAYEQYF

j_gene: TRBJ2-3
abundance: -
d_gene: -
v_gene: TRBV27
CDR3nt: TGTGCCAGCAGCCCACGGCGGACAGATACGCAGTATTTT
CDR3aa: CASSPRRTDTQYF

j_gene: TRBJ1-2
abundance: -
d_gene: -
v_gene: TRBV7-9
CDR3nt: TGTGCCAGCAGTTTAGGTAATGGCTACACCTTC
CDR3aa: CASSLGNGYTF

j_gene: TRBJ2-2
abundance: once
d_gene: -
v_gene: TRBV4-3
CDR3nt: TGCGCCAGCTCCCCTCAGGGTGGGAACACCGGGGAGCTGTTTTTT
CDR3aa: CASSPQGGNTGELFF

j_gene: TRBJ2-1
abundance: -
d_gene: TRBD2
v_gene: TRBV6-6
CDR3nt: TGTGCCAGCAGAGGACTAGCGGGATCTGATGAGCAGTTCTTC
CDR3aa: CASRGLAGSDEQFF

j_gene: TRBJ2-1
abundance: -
d_gene: TRBD1
v_gene: TRBV5-1
CDR3nt: TGCGCCAGCAGCTTGGCTGTGGGACAGGGCCGAAATGAGCAGTTCTTC
CDR3aa: CASSLAVGQGRNEQFF

j_gene: TRBJ1-1
abundance: -
d_gene: -
v_gene: TRBV5-1
CDR3nt: TGCGCCAGCAGCTTGTGGCCCGGGGAGGGGACTGAAGCTTTCTTT
CDR3aa: CASSLWPGEGTEAFF

j_gene: TRBJ2-5
abundance: -
d_gene: -
v_gene: TRBV7-9
CDR3nt: TGTGCCAGCGCCCAGGGGCCCGGTGGGGAGCAGTACTTC
CDR3aa: CASAQGPGGEQYF

j_gene: TRBJ2-1
abundance: -
d_gene: TRBD2
v_gene: TRBV15
CDR3nt: TGTGCCACCAGCAGAGGGGTTAGCGGGAGTACCAATGAGCAGTTCTTC
CDR3aa: CATSRGVSGSTNEQFF

j_gene: TRBJ1-1
abundance: once
d_gene: -
v_gene: TRBV28
CDR3nt: TGTGCCAGCAGCCCTGGACCGGGGGGGGCAAGGGGTGCTTTCTTT
CDR3aa: CASSPGPGGARGAFF

j_gene: TRBJ2-7
abundance: -
d_gene: -
v_gene: TRBV27
CDR3nt: TGTGCCAGCAGTGCAGCTAGCGCTCCCACCTACGAGCAGTACTTC
CDR3aa: CASSAASAPTYEQYF

j_gene: TRBJ2-1
abundance: -
d_gene: -
v_gene: TRBV5-1
CDR3nt: TGCGCCAGCAGCGGCGGGTCACCAAGCGGGCAGTTCTTC
CDR3aa: CASSGGSPSGQFF

j_gene: TRBJ2-5
abundance: -
d_gene: TRBD2
v_gene: TRBV28
CDR3nt: TGTGCCAGCAGTGGCACCGGGACTAGCGGGAGAGAGTACTTC
CDR3aa: CASSGTGTSGREYF

j_gene: TRBJ2-5
abundance: -
d_gene: TRBD1
v_gene: TRBV7-2
CDR3nt: TGTGCCAGCAGCCAAAACAGGGGAGAGACCCAGTACTTC
CDR3aa: CASSQNRGETQYF

j_gene: TRBJ2-7
abundance: -
d_gene: TRBD1
v_gene: TRBV7-6
CDR3nt: TGTGCCAGCAGCTCAGGGGGCCTCTACGAGCAGTACTTC
CDR3aa: CASSSGGLYEQYF

j_gene: TRBJ2-1
abundance: -
d_gene: TRBD2
v_gene: TRBV4-3
CDR3nt: TGCGCCAGCAGCCAAGAACTAGCGGGAGCCTACAATGAGCAGTTCTTC
CDR3aa: CASSQELAGAYNEQFF

j_gene: TRBJ2-7
abundance: -
d_gene: TRBD1
v_gene: TRBV25-1
CDR3nt: TGTGCCAGCAGTGGAAGGCTTAGGACAGGTTTTTACGAGCAGTACTTC
CDR3aa: CASSGRLRTGFYEQYF

j_gene: TRBJ1-1
abundance: -
d_gene: TRBD1
v_gene: TRBV4-1
CDR3nt: TGCGCCAGCAGCCAAGGAATCACCGGGACAGGAGACACTGAAGCTTTCTTT
CDR3aa: CASSQGITGTGDTEAFF

j_gene: TRBJ2-7
abundance: -
d_gene: -
v_gene: TRBV4-1
CDR3nt: TGCGCCAGCAGCCAAGGGAGGGGAAACTACGAGCAGTACTTC
CDR3aa: CASSQGRGNYEQYF

j_gene: TRBJ2-5
abundance: -
d_gene: TRBD2
v_gene: TRBV19
CDR3nt: TGTGCCAGTAGTTCCGGGACTACAAGGGGTCAAGAGACCCAGTACTTC
CDR3aa: CASSSGTTRGQETQYF

j_gene: TRBJ2-1
abundance: -
d_gene: -
v_gene: TRBV6-5
CDR3nt: TGTGCCAGCTTTACGGAGCGGGCCTACAATGAGCAGTTCTTC
CDR3aa: CASFTERAYNEQFF

j_gene: TRBJ2-3
abundance: once
d_gene: TRBD1
v_gene: TRBV7-9
CDR3nt: TGTGCCAGCAGAAACCAGAAGGACAGGGTCGGCACAGATACGCAGTATTTT
CDR3aa: CASRNQKDRVGTDTQYF

j_gene: TRBJ2-7
abundance: -
d_gene: TRBD2
v_gene: TRBV5-1
CDR3nt: TGCGCCAGCAGCTTGGCTACACTAGCGGGGTCCTACGAGCAGTACTTC
CDR3aa: CASSLATLAGSYEQYF

j_gene: TRBJ2-1
abundance: -
d_gene: TRBD2
v_gene: TRBV27
CDR3nt: TGTGCCAGCAGTTTATCGGGCGGGAGGGCCTGGGATGAGCAGTTCTTC
CDR3aa: CASSLSGGRAWDEQFF

j_gene: TRBJ2-7
abundance: -
d_gene: -
v_gene: TRBV4-3
CDR3nt: TGCGCCAGCAGCCAGGGAGTTTCATCGGGGGAGCAGTACTTC
CDR3aa: CASSQGVSSGEQYF

j_gene: TRBJ2-1
abundance: -
d_gene: -
v_gene: TRBV19
CDR3nt: TGTGCCAGTAGTATCACCGGGACATCGTACAATGAGCAGTTCTTC
CDR3aa: CASSITGTSYNEQFF

j_gene: TRBJ2-5
abundance: -
d_gene: -
v_gene: TRBV28
CDR3nt: TGTGCCAGCAGTTGGCTTACGGGTGGGGGGCAAGAGACCCAGTACTTC
CDR3aa: CASSWLTGGGQETQYF

j_gene: TRBJ2-7
abundance: -
d_gene: TRBD1
v_gene: TRBV5-1
CDR3nt: TGCGCCAGCAGCTACGGACAGGAGAGCTCCTACGAGCAGTACTTC
CDR3aa: CASSYGQESSYEQYF

j_gene: TRBJ1-1
abundance: -
d_gene: -
v_gene: TRBV12-5
CDR3nt: TGTGCTAGTGACCTGACAGGATCGAACACTGAAGCTTTCTTT
CDR3aa: CASDLTGSNTEAFF

j_gene: TRBJ1-5
abundance: -
d_gene: TRBD1
v_gene: TRBV5-6
CDR3nt: TGTGCCAGCAGCTTGGCAGGACAGGGGAGACAGCCTCAGCATTTT
CDR3aa: CASSLAGQGRQPQHF

j_gene: TRBJ1-5
abundance: -
d_gene: -
v_gene: TRBV4-1
CDR3nt: TGCGCCAGCAGCCCCAAGGAGAAGAATCAGCCCCAGCATTTT
CDR3aa: CASSPKEKNQPQHF

j_gene: TRBJ2-7
abundance: -
d_gene: TRBD2
v_gene: TRBV28
CDR3nt: TGTGCCAGCAGGAGCTCCTGGGCGGGAGGATACGAGCAGTACTTC
CDR3aa: CASRSSWAGGYEQYF

j_gene: TRBJ1-1
abundance: -
d_gene: TRBD1
v_gene: TRBV9
CDR3nt: TGTGCCAGCTCAGGGGGAGGGAACACTGAAGCTTTCTTT
CDR3aa: CASSGGGNTEAFF

j_gene: TRBJ2-7
abundance: -
d_gene: -
v_gene: TRBV14
CDR3nt: TGTGCCAGCAGCCAAGGTCCCCCGAGCTCCTACGAGCAGTACTTC
CDR3aa: CASSQGPPSSYEQYF

j_gene: TRBJ1-1
abundance: -
d_gene: TRBD1
v_gene: TRBV13
CDR3nt: TGTGCCAGCAGCTTTGGGACAGGGGGATTCAACACTGAAGCTTTCTTT
CDR3aa: CASSFGTGGFNTEAFF

j_gene: TRBJ1-2
abundance: -
d_gene: TRBD1
v_gene: TRBV7-8
CDR3nt: TGTGCCAGCAGCCCGGGACAGGGGTTCTATGGCTACACCTTC
CDR3aa: CASSPGQGFYGYTF

j_gene: TRBJ1-5
abundance: -
d_gene: TRBD1
v_gene: TRBV11-2
CDR3nt: TGTGCCAGCAGCTTAGGCTACCAGGGGGCAAATCAGCCCCAGCATTTT
CDR3aa: CASSLGYQGANQPQHF

j_gene: TRBJ2-7
abundance: -
d_gene: -
v_gene: TRBV7-9
CDR3nt: TGTGCCAGCAGCCTATTTGGAGGTAGCCCGGACTCCTACGAGCAGTACTTC
CDR3aa: CASSLFGGSPDSYEQYF

j_gene: TRBJ2-7
abundance: -
d_gene: -
v_gene: TRBV6-5
CDR3nt: TGTGCCAGCATGGAAACGGAGGCTGTCGAGCAGTACTTC
CDR3aa: CASMETEAVEQYF

j_gene: TRBJ2-3
abundance: -
d_gene: TRBD1
v_gene: TRBV9
CDR3nt: TGTGCCAGCAGCGAACAGGGGGACCGTGTAGATACGCAGTATTTT
CDR3aa: CASSEQGDRVDTQYF